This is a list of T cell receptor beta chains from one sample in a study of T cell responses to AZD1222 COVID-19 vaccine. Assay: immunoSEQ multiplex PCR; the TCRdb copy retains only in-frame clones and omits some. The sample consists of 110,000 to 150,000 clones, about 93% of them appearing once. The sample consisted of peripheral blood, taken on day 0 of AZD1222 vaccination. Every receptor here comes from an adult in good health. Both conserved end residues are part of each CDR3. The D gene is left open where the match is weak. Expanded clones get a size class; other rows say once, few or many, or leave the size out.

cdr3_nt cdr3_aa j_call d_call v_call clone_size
TGTGCCAGCAGTTTTTCGACGGTAACTAACTATGGCTACACCTTC CASSFSTVTNYGYTF TRBJ1-2 NA TRBV27 NA
TGTGCCAGCAGCCAAGACCGGGACAGGGGCACTGAAGCTTTCTTT CASSQDRDRGTEAFF TRBJ1-1 TRBD1 TRBV4-2 NA
TGTGCCACCGCATCAGGTGGGGCTATAAAGACCCAGTACTTC CATASGGAIKTQYF TRBJ2-5 NA TRBV24-1 NA
TGTGCCAGCAGTTTAATGGCAAGCAATCAGCCCCAGCATTTT CASSLMASNQPQHF TRBJ1-5 NA TRBV6-2/TRBV6-3 NA
TGTGCCAGCAGCTTAGAATACAGGGGTAATGAGCAGTTCTTC CASSLEYRGNEQFF TRBJ2-1 TRBD1 TRBV7-8 once
TGCGCCAGCAGTTGGGACAGGTCCTACAATGAGCAGTTCTTC CASSWDRSYNEQFF TRBJ2-1 TRBD1 TRBV4-1 NA
TGTGCCAGTAGTCCCGGTAACTACGAGCAGTACTTC CASSPGNYEQYF TRBJ2-7 NA TRBV19 NA
TGCGCCAGCAGCTTGAGGTTGGGACTAGCGTCTGGCGGGGAGCTGTTTTTT CASSLRLGLASGGELFF TRBJ2-2 TRBD2 TRBV5-1 NA
TGTGCCAGTACAGGGAAGTCCCATGGCTACACCTTC CASTGKSHGYTF TRBJ1-2 NA TRBV19 once
TGTGCCAGCAGTTCCGGGACAAAAGCCTACAATGAGCAGTTCTTC CASSSGTKAYNEQFF TRBJ2-1 NA TRBV6-2/TRBV6-3 NA
TGCGCCAGCAGCTCAGCTAGCGGGGGGTACAATGAGCAGTTCTTC CASSSASGGYNEQFF TRBJ2-1 TRBD2 TRBV5-1 NA
TGTGCCAGTGGTGGGGGAATCACCGGGGAGCTGTTTTTT CASGGGITGELFF TRBJ2-2 NA TRBV19 NA
TGTGCCAGCCGACGGGACACCTCGAACACTGAAGCTTTCTTT CASRRDTSNTEAFF TRBJ1-1 NA TRBV6-5 NA
TGTGCCAGCAGTGAAGCGTTAGTGGTCAGGTGGGAGCAGTACTTC CASSEALVVRWEQYF TRBJ2-7 NA TRBV6-1 NA
TGTGCCAGTTCTAACGTGGGCACTGAAGCTTTCTTT CASSNVGTEAFF TRBJ1-1 NA TRBV2 once
TGTGCCTGGAGTGGGGCCGACAGGGGGCGATGGAACACTGAAGCTTTCTTT CAWSGADRGRWNTEAFF TRBJ1-1 TRBD1 TRBV30 NA
TGTGCCAGCAGCTTGGAGGGCTGGTCTGGAAACACCATATATTTT CASSLEGWSGNTIYF TRBJ1-3 NA TRBV11-3 NA
TGTGCCAGCAGCTTAGCCCTGGACAGGGCTGGAAACACCATATATTTT CASSLALDRAGNTIYF TRBJ1-3 TRBD1 TRBV7-2 NA
TGCGCCAGCAGCTCCTCAGGGGCACGGGCTGGGGGTCCCCGTGTTCTCTTT CASSSSGARAGGPRVLF TRBJ1-1 NA TRBV5-1 NA
TGCAGTGCTCGTGTGACAGGGGATAATTCACCCCTCCACTTT CSARVTGDNSPLHF TRBJ1-6 TRBD1 TRBV20-1 once
TGTGCCAGCAGCTTAGGGGGCGGGGGTCTTCTGAACAATGAGCAGTTCTTC CASSLGGGGLLNNEQFF TRBJ2-1 TRBD2 TRBV11-3 once
TGTGCCAGCAGTTTCTGGGAGGGAGGGGGTGAGAACACTGAAGCTTTCTTT CASSFWEGGGENTEAFF TRBJ1-1 NA TRBV28 once
TGTGCCAGCAGTTACTCGAGAGGAACCGAGCAGTACTTC CASSYSRGTEQYF TRBJ2-7 NA TRBV6-5 once
TGTGCCAGCAGCGTATGGGACAGCGTCTTCAGTAACTATGGCTACACCTTC CASSVWDSVFSNYGYTF TRBJ1-2 TRBD1 TRBV9 NA
TGTGCCAGCAGTTCGACAGGGGAAGGCACCATATATTTT CASSSTGEGTIYF TRBJ1-3 TRBD1 TRBV12-3/TRBV12-4 NA
TGCGCCAGCAGCCCACGGCAGGGGGCACGGGAGACCCAGTACTTC CASSPRQGARETQYF TRBJ2-5 TRBD1 TRBV5-1 once
TGTGCCAGCACCGCGACCGGGGAGCTGTTTTTT CASTATGELFF TRBJ2-2 NA TRBV6-5 NA
TGCGCCAGCAGATGGACGCCCGACAATGAGCAGTTCTTC CASRWTPDNEQFF TRBJ2-1 NA TRBV23-1 NA
TGTGCCAGCACCCGGACAGAACTACTGCTTAATGAAAAACTGTTTTTT CASTRTELLLNEKLFF TRBJ1-4 NA TRBV5-5 NA
TGCGCCAGCAGCCCCGGGACAAACTTAAATGAAAAACTGTTTTTT CASSPGTNLNEKLFF TRBJ1-4 NA TRBV4-1 NA
TGTGCCAGCAGTTGGACTAGCGGGGCCACCTACGAGCAGTACTTC CASSWTSGATYEQYF TRBJ2-7 TRBD2 TRBV27 NA
TGTGCCGGGGGGGGCAAAAGAGGTACTGAAGCTTTCTTT CAGGGKRGTEAFF TRBJ1-1 NA TRBV30 NA
TGTGCCAGCAGCCAAGATGTGGGGGGAGGCGGCTACACCTTC CASSQDVGGGGYTF TRBJ1-2 NA TRBV3-1/TRBV3-2 NA
TGTGCCAGTAGTATTAAGGGCAGGGTGGCCCGCTTTAATCAGCCCCAGCATTTT CASSIKGRVARFNQPQHF TRBJ1-5 NA TRBV19 NA
TGTGCCAGCAGCCAAGATGTGGTAGCGGGGGTTGTTGAGCAGTTCTTC CASSQDVVAGVVEQFF TRBJ2-1 TRBD2 TRBV3-1/TRBV3-2 NA
TGTGCCAGCAGCGGGGGACTTACCTCCTACGAGCAGTACTTC CASSGGLTSYEQYF TRBJ2-7 NA TRBV5-6 NA
TGTGCCAGCAGCGTAGAGTATCATGGAAACACCATATATTTT CASSVEYHGNTIYF TRBJ1-3 NA TRBV9 NA
TGTGCCAGCAGCTTAGCTCTGGGGGGCCCCCAGCCCCAGCATTTT CASSLALGGPQPQHF TRBJ1-5 NA TRBV7-6 NA
TGTGCCAGCAGCTTAGGCTCGGGAACCCGAGTTTCACCCCTCCACTTT CASSLGSGTRVSPLHF TRBJ1-6 NA TRBV7-9 NA
TGCGCCAGCAGTACCGGGACTGGCTCCTACGAGCAGTACTTC CASSTGTGSYEQYF TRBJ2-7 NA TRBV5-1 NA
TGTGCCAGCAGCTTCAAAGGACAGGGCGGTTTGGGGGAGCAGTACTTC CASSFKGQGGLGEQYF TRBJ2-7 TRBD1 TRBV5-4 NA
TGTGCCAGCAGCCAGACAGGGGGTTTAACAGATACGCAGTATTTT CASSQTGGLTDTQYF TRBJ2-3 TRBD1 TRBV11-1 NA
TGTGCCTGGATGGGGATAGCGGCGGGCGAGGCTTTCTTT CAWMGIAAGEAFF TRBJ1-1 NA TRBV30 NA
TGCGCCAGCAGCTTGCCAACAGGGTCAGGCGAGGGAGCTTTCTTT CASSLPTGSGEGAFF TRBJ1-1 NA TRBV5-1 once
TGCAGCGTTCGGGACAGGGGACTCTATGGCTACACCTTC CSVRDRGLYGYTF TRBJ1-2 TRBD1 TRBV29-1 NA
TGTGCCAGCTCACCAAGACCGGGATCTGGGGCCAACGTCCTGACTTTC CASSPRPGSGANVLTF TRBJ2-6 NA TRBV18 NA
TGTGCCAGCAGTTATGTTTTGACGGGGGACCTAGACTTT CASSYVLTGDLDF TRBJ1-1 NA TRBV6-6 NA
TGTGCCAGCAGTTTTGGCAGCAATTATGGCTACACCTTC CASSFGSNYGYTF TRBJ1-2 NA TRBV27 NA
TGTGCCAGCAGCCCCCAACTGGATACGCAGTATTTT CASSPQLDTQYF TRBJ2-3 NA TRBV7-2 NA
TGCGCCAGCAGCTTGGGACTAGCGGATTCAGATACGCAGTATTTT CASSLGLADSDTQYF TRBJ2-3 TRBD2 TRBV5-1 once
TGTGCCAGCAGCCAGTTTCCCTATGAAGCTTTCTTT CASSQFPYEAFF TRBJ1-1 NA TRBV14 NA
TGTGCCAGCTCACCACTAGCCCGGGTTAGCAATCAGCCCCAGCATTTT CASSPLARVSNQPQHF TRBJ1-5 NA TRBV18 NA
TGTGCCTGGAGTGTATGGGGGGCTGGGCAGCCCCAGCATTTT CAWSVWGAGQPQHF TRBJ1-5 NA TRBV30 NA
TGTGCCAGCAGCTTAGAACTAGCGGTGAGAGATACGCAGTATTTT CASSLELAVRDTQYF TRBJ2-3 TRBD2 TRBV13 NA
TGTGCCACCGGGTTAGCAGGGGCCCAGACCGGGGAGCTGTTTTTT CATGLAGAQTGELFF TRBJ2-2 NA TRBV24-1 once
TGTGCCAGCAGCTTTAATATGGGGTTGGAAGCTTTCTTT CASSFNMGLEAFF TRBJ1-1 NA TRBV7-2 NA
TGTGCCAGCAGCCGCGGGACTAGCGGTGGAAGCTCCTACGAGCAGTACTTC CASSRGTSGGSSYEQYF TRBJ2-7 TRBD2 TRBV7-9 NA
TGTGCCAGCAGTGATTGGGCAGGGGATCAGCCCCAGCATTTT CASSDWAGDQPQHF TRBJ1-5 NA TRBV2 NA
TGTGCCAGCAGTGATTTGTGGGCTAATGAAAAACTGTTTTTT CASSDLWANEKLFF TRBJ1-4 NA TRBV6-1 NA
TGTGCCAGCAGTGAAATCAGGGGAGGCACTGAAGCTTTCTTT CASSEIRGGTEAFF TRBJ1-1 NA TRBV2 NA